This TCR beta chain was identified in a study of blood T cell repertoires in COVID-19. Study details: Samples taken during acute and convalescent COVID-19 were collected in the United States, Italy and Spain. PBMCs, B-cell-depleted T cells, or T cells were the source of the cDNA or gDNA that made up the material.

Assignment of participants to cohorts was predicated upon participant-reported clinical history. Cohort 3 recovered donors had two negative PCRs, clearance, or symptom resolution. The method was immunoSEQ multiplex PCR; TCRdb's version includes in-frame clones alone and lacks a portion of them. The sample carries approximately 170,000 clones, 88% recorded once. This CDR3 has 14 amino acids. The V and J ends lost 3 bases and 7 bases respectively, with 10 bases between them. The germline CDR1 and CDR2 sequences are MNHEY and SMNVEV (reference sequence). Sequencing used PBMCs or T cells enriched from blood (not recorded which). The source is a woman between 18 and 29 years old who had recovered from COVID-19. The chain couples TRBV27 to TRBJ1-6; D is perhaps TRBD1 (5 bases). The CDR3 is CASSFSGRNSPLHF. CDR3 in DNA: TGTGCCAGCAGTTTCTCAGGGAGGAATTCACCCCTCCACTTT.